This is a list of T cell receptor beta chains from one sample in a study of T cell changes during pregnancy in multiple sclerosis. The assay was immunoSEQ multiplex PCR, and TCRdb's table has in-frame clones only and misses some. The sample carries about 86,000 clones, around 93% recorded once. The sample was peripheral blood, taken in the first trimester of pregnancy. Receptors originate from a female donor in good health, enrolled as a control in a pregnancy study. Both conserved end residues are part of each CDR3. The D gene is left open where the match is weak. Some rows mark clone size as missing; the rest say once, few, many or name a class of expanded clone.

j_call,cdr3_length,d_call,v_call,clone_size,cdr3_nt,cdr3_aa
TRBJ2-7,16,TRBD1,TRBV6-6,-,TGTGCCAGCAGTCTACCCCGGGACAGGACCCGGTACGAGCAGTACTTC,CASSLPRDRTRYEQYF
TRBJ2-5,13,TRBD1,TRBV15,-,TGTGCCACCAGCAGGGGGACAGGAAAGACCCAGTACTTC,CATSRGTGKTQYF
TRBJ1-5,14,-,TRBV7-9,few,TGTGCCAGCAGCTTAGCCGGGACTAATCAGCCCCAGCATTTT,CASSLAGTNQPQHF
TRBJ1-1,13,-,TRBV6-1,-,TGTGCCAGCGTGGCGGGGGGCGGAACTGAAGCTTTCTTT,CASVAGGGTEAFF
TRBJ2-6,15,TRBD2,TRBV7-9,-,TGTGCCAGCAGTTCCGGGGGGTTTGGGGCCAACGTCCTGACTTTC,CASSSGGFGANVLTF
TRBJ2-2,13,-,TRBV19,few,TGTGCCAGTAGCCCAGGGCGCACCGGGGAGCTGTTTTTT,CASSPGRTGELFF
TRBJ1-5,16,TRBD1,TRBV15,-,TGTGCCACCAGCCCCTCCGACAGGGGAGGCAATCAGCCCCAGCATTTT,CATSPSDRGGNQPQHF
TRBJ2-1,13,-,TRBV7-3,-,TGTGCCAGCAGCTTAATGCGCTACAATGAGCAGTTCTTC,CASSLMRYNEQFF
TRBJ1-2,19,-,TRBV7-9,-,TGTGCCAGCAGCCCACAGCGGGGCGGGGCGTCGGGGAGGAACTATGGCTACACCTTC,CASSPQRGGASGRNYGYTF
TRBJ2-6,17,TRBD1,TRBV6-1,-,TGTGCCAGCAGTGATCCCCTAAGACAGGGGATGGCCGAGGTCCTGACTTTC,CASSDPLRQGMAEVLTF
TRBJ1-2,12,-,TRBV28,-,TGTGCCAGCAGTTTCAATAACTATGGCTACACCTTC,CASSFNNYGYTF
TRBJ2-3,17,-,TRBV5-4,-,TGTGCCAGCAGCTTGGAGGGGGGGGGCCTAGCGTCAGATACGCAGTATTTT,CASSLEGGGLASDTQYF
TRBJ2-2,15,-,TRBV19,-,TGTGCCAGTAGTGCCTCCGGGAGCCGAAAAGGGGAGCTGTTTTTT,CASSASGSRKGELFF
TRBJ1-5,13,-,TRBV19,once,TGTGCCAGTAGTCACAGGAGAGATCAGCCCCAGCATTTT,CASSHRRDQPQHF
TRBJ2-2,14,-,TRBV6-5,once,TGTGCCAGCAGTTCGGTGCCGCACACCGGGGAGCTGTTTTTT,CASSSVPHTGELFF
TRBJ2-5,16,-,TRBV5-1,-,TGCGCCAGCAGCTTGAATACCGTGAGCACGGAAGAGACCCAGTACTTC,CASSLNTVSTEETQYF
TRBJ1-3,15,-,TRBV27,-,TGTGCCAGCAGCCAAGGGGTTCCGCCGGGAAACACCATATATTTT,CASSQGVPPGNTIYF
TRBJ2-1,12,TRBD1,TRBV19,-,TGTGCCAGTAGTATGGGACAGGGGCTACAGTTCTTC,CASSMGQGLQFF